The rows below give T cell receptor beta chains drawn from one sample of a study of memory CD4+ T cells and cytomegalovirus serostatus. Repertoires were generated with immunoSEQ multiplex PCR, while TCRdb's copy carries only in-frame clones and drops some. The sample shows some 57,000 clones, less than 85% of them seen only once. Sequenced sample: memory CD4+ T cells from blood. These receptors all stem from an adult in good health and CMV-seronegative. The CDR3 runs from the conserved cysteine through the conserved F or W. The order of the fields is D gene, J gene, CDR3 length, clone size, V gene, CDR3 DNA, CDR3 protein. The D gene is left open where the match is weak. Size is stated for part of the rows, as once, few or many counts, or as a class when the clone is expanded.

NA | TRBJ2-3 | 18 | NA | TRBV7-6 | TGTGCCAGCAGCTTAGCGCTCTCGGGGCGGGGAACCACAGATACGCAGTATTTT | CASSLALSGRGTTDTQYF
TRBD1 | TRBJ1-2 | 14 | few | TRBV5-1 | TGCGCCAGCAGGGCGGGGACAGACACCTATGGCTACACCTTC | CASRAGTDTYGYTF
NA | TRBJ1-2 | 14 | NA | TRBV18 | TGTGCCAGCTCACCGGGGCGGATTACCTATGGCTACACCTTC | CASSPGRITYGYTF
TRBD1 | TRBJ2-7 | 15 | once | TRBV7-3 | TGTGCCAGCAGCTTAAGTCCCGGGACAGGGTACGAGCAGTACTTC | CASSLSPGTGYEQYF
NA | TRBJ1-2 | 15 | NA | TRBV10-3 | TGTGCCATCAGTGAGGGGGGAACGAGCAGCTATGGCTACACCTTC | CAISEGGTSSYGYTF
NA | TRBJ1-1 | 13 | few | TRBV2 | TGTGCCAGCAGTGAAGCGCAACGGGGGGAAGCTTTCTTT | CASSEAQRGEAFF
NA | TRBJ2-7 | 15 | NA | TRBV5-1 | TGCGCCAGCAGCTTGGGCTCCACAGGGAGCGGCGAGCAGTACTTC | CASSLGSTGSGEQYF
TRBD2 | TRBJ2-3 | 16 | NA | TRBV18 | TGTGCCAGCTACTCCGGGACTAGCGGTAGCACAGATACGCAGTATTTT | CASYSGTSGSTDTQYF
TRBD2 | TRBJ2-1 | 17 | NA | TRBV18 | TGTGCCAGCTCACCACTCTCCGGAGCGGGGGGATACAATGAGCAGTTCTTC | CASSPLSGAGGYNEQFF
NA | TRBJ2-2 | 14 | once | TRBV10-3 | TGTGCCACGAAGTCACTAGCTGACACCGGGGAGCTGTTTTTT | CATKSLADTGELFF
TRBD1 | TRBJ2-7 | 14 | NA | TRBV28 | TGTGCCAGCAGTGAGGACAGGATTGCCTACGAGCAGTACTTC | CASSEDRIAYEQYF
TRBD2 | TRBJ2-1 | 12 | NA | TRBV10-1 | TGCGCCAGCAGTGAGGGGAGGGGTGAGCAGTTCTTC | CASSEGRGEQFF
NA | TRBJ2-2 | 15 | once | TRBV9 | TGTGCCAGCAGCGTCGTCGGATCGGGGACCGGGGAGCTGTTTTTT | CASSVVGSGTGELFF
NA | TRBJ2-1 | 19 | NA | TRBV12-1 | TGTGCCGGCAGCTTTTTGGTGGTAGCGGGAGGGCCGCCCTACAATGAGCAGTTCTTC | CAGSFLVVAGGPPYNEQFF
TRBD1 | TRBJ1-3 | 16 | NA | TRBV28 | TGTGCCAGCAGTTTAGAACACAGGGGCTCTGGAAACACCATATATTTT | CASSLEHRGSGNTIYF
TRBD2 | TRBJ2-1 | 15 | NA | TRBV7-9 | TGTGCCACCGGGACTAGCGGGGGGGCCGGAGGTGAGCAGTTCTTC | CATGTSGGAGGEQFF
TRBD1 | TRBJ2-4 | 19 | NA | TRBV6-1 | TGTGCCAGCAGAGAAATTCAGAGGGACAGGGAGGGAGCCAAAAACATTCAGTACTTC | CASREIQRDREGAKNIQYF
TRBD1 | TRBJ2-2 | 15 | NA | TRBV5-1 | TGCGCCAGCAGCTCGATGACAGGGGAGAGCGGGGAGCTGTTTTTT | CASSSMTGESGELFF
NA | TRBJ1-5 | 13 | NA | TRBV7-2 | TGTGCCAGCAGTTGGATTGAGGGTCAGCCCCAGCATTTT | CASSWIEGQPQHF
TRBD2 | TRBJ2-5 | 14 | NA | TRBV2 | TGTGCCAGCAGTGGTCTACCGGGAGGTTGGGAGCAGTACTTC | CASSGLPGGWEQYF
NA | TRBJ1-1 | 12 | once | TRBV30 | TGCGCCTTGAATCAGGGAGACACTGAAGCTTTCTTT | CALNQGDTEAFF
TRBD1 | TRBJ2-7 | 12 | NA | TRBV7-2 | TGTGCCAGCTCGGACAGGGCGTACGAGCAGTACTTC | CASSDRAYEQYF
NA | TRBJ1-6 | 18 | few | TRBV4-1 | TGCGCCAGCAGCCAAGAAGCTACGGGGAGCTCCTATAATTCACCCCTCCACTTT | CASSQEATGSSYNSPLHF
TRBD1 | TRBJ2-7 | 16 | NA | TRBV5-1 | TGCGCCAGCAGCTTGGTTCCGGGACAGCCGAATTACGAGCAGTACTTC | CASSLVPGQPNYEQYF
NA | TRBJ1-4 | 15 | NA | TRBV9 | TGTGCCAGCAGCGAGGCCACGGGGGAGTCTGAAAAACTGTTTTTT | CASSEATGESEKLFF
NA | TRBJ2-3 | 13 | NA | TRBV6-5 | TGTGCCAGCACATTCAGAGGTTCAGATACGCAGTATTTT | CASTFRGSDTQYF
TRBD1 | TRBJ1-1 | 11 | NA | TRBV20-1 | TGCAGTGACGGACAGGGGTCTGAAGCTTTCTTT | CSDGQGSEAFF
NA | TRBJ2-7 | 14 | NA | TRBV19 | TGTGCCAGTAAGTTACGGTACTCCTCCTACGAGCAGTACTTC | CASKLRYSSYEQYF
NA | TRBJ1-5 | 18 | NA | TRBV28 | TGTGCCAGCACCGAGGGGGGGGCATGGGGTTATAGCAATCAGCCCCAGCATTTT | CASTEGGAWGYSNQPQHF
NA | TRBJ1-5 | 15 | NA | TRBV4-2 | TGTGCCAGCAGCCAAGAAAGGGTCTGGAATCAGCCCCAGCATTTT | CASSQERVWNQPQHF
NA | TRBJ1-1 | 13 | NA | TRBV10-3 | TGTGCCATCAGTGGGTCTTCGAACACTGAAGCTTTCTTT | CAISGSSNTEAFF
NA | TRBJ2-7 | 13 | NA | TRBV5-6 | TGTGCCAGCAGCTTGGTCGACAACTACGAGCAGTACTTC | CASSLVDNYEQYF
NA | TRBJ1-5 | 14 | few | TRBV27 | TGTGCCAGCAGTGCTAGGGGAACCAATCAGCCCCAGCATTTT | CASSARGTNQPQHF
NA | TRBJ2-7 | 12 | few | TRBV2 | TGTGCCAGCAGTGTTTTAGGCTACGAGCAGTACTTC | CASSVLGYEQYF
TRBD1 | TRBJ1-2 | 14 | once | TRBV10-3 | TGTGCCATCAGTGGGGGACAGGGCTACTATGGCTACACCTTC | CAISGGQGYYGYTF
NA | TRBJ1-2 | 12 | NA | TRBV29-1 | TGCAGCGTGCAGGGGTTAGAATATGGCTACACCTTC | CSVQGLEYGYTF
NA | TRBJ1-1 | 14 | NA | TRBV11-1 | TGTGCCAGCAGCTTATGGGGCGGGAACACTGAAGCTTTCTTT | CASSLWGGNTEAFF
NA | TRBJ1-2 | 13 | NA | TRBV9 | TGTGCCAGCTCAGGACCGGGTCGGCGAGGCTACACCTTC | CASSGPGRRGYTF
NA | TRBJ2-3 | 16 | once | TRBV19 | TGTGCCAGTAGTATAGCGGTAGGAACTAGGGCGAATACGCAGTATTTT | CASSIAVGTRANTQYF
TRBD2 | TRBJ2-1 | 13 | NA | TRBV30 | TGTGCCTGGAGCGGACTAGCGGGCAATGAGCAGTTCTTC | CAWSGLAGNEQFF
TRBD2 | TRBJ2-7 | 17 | NA | TRBV28 | TGTGCCAGCAGTGTCTCCGTTCAGAATAGCGGGAACAACGAGCAGTACTTC | CASSVSVQNSGNNEQYF
NA | TRBJ2-7 | 15 | NA | TRBV9 | TGTGCCAGCAGCGTAGGTCGAGGGGGATACTACGAGCAGTACTTC | CASSVGRGGYYEQYF